The text below deals with one T cell receptor (beta chain). The treatment here: oral pan-JAK inhibitor, 5-10 mg twice daily. Sequencing templates came from extracted RNA that was reverse transcribed into cDNA. Clones were read by immunoSEQ multiplex PCR, and TCRdb kept only the in-frame ones, dropping some. Found here are about 210,000 clones, more than 60% of them singletons; the top ten hold 0.95% to 1.5%. These data originate in a study of CD8+ T cells in alopecia areata. The CDR3 is 14 amino acids. Per the germline V gene, CDR1 is SEHNR and CDR2 is FQNEAQ (reference sequence). Trimming stripped 5 bases from V and 2 bases from J, with 12 bases between.

Sequenced material: CD4+ T cells sorted from blood, taken at week 44, from a patient treated with tofacitinib. The source is a human donor with alopecia areata. The chain has TRBV7-9 and TRBJ2-5; maybe TRBD2 (6 bases). The CDR3 sequence is CASSTTRGQETQYF. As DNA, the CDR3 is TGTGCCAGCAGCACGACTAGAGGACAAGAGACCCAGTACTTC.